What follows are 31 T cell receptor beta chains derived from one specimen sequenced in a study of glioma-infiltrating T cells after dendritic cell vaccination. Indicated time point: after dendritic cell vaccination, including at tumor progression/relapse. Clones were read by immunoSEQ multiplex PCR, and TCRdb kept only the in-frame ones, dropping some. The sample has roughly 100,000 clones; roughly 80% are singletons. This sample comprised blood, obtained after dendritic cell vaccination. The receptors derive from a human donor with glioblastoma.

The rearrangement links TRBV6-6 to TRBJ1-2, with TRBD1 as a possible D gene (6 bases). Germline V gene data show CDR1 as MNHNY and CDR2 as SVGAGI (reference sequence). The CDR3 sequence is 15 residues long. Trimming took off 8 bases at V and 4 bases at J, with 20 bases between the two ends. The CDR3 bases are TGTGCCAGCCTCGAGGAACAGGGTAGGACCTATGGCTACACCTTC. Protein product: CASLEEQGRTYGYTF.

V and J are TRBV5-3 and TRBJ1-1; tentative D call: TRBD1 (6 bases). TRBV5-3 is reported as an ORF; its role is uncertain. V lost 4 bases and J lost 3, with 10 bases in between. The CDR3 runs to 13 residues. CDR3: CARSRDTHTEAFF. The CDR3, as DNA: TGTGCCAGAAGCCGGGACACCCACACTGAAGCTTTCTTT.

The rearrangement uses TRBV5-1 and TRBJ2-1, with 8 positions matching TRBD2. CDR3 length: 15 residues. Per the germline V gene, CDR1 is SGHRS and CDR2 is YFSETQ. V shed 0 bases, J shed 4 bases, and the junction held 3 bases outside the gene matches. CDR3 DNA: TGCGCCAGCAGCTTGGGAGCGGGGGTATACAATGAGCAGTTCTTC. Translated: CASSLGAGVYNEQFF. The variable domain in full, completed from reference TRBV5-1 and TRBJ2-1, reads KAGVTQTPRYLIKTRGQQVTLSCSPISGHRSVSWYQQTPGQGLQFLFEYFSETQRNKGNFPGRFSGRQFSNSRSEMNVSTLELGDSALYLCASSLGAGVYNEQFFGPGTRLTVL.

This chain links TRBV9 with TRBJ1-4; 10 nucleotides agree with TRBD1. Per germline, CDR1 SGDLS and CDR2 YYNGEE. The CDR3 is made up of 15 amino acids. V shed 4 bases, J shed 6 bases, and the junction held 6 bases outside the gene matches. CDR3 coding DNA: TGTGCCAGCAGCCGGGGGACAGGGGAATATGAAAAACTGTTTTTT. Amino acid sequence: CASSRGTGEYEKLFF.

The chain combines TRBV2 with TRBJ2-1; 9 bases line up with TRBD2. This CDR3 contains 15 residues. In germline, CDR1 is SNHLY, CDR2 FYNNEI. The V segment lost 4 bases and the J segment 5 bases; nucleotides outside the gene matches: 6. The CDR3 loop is CASSATSGHHNEQFF. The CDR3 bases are TGTGCCAGCAGTGCTACTAGCGGGCACCACAATGAGCAGTTCTTC.

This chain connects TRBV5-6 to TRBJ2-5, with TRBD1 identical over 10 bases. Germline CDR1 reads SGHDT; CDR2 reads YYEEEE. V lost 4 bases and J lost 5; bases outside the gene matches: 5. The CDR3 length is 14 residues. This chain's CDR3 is CASSRGTGVETQYF. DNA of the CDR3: TGTGCCAGCAGCCGCGGGACAGGGGTCGAGACCCAGTACTTC.

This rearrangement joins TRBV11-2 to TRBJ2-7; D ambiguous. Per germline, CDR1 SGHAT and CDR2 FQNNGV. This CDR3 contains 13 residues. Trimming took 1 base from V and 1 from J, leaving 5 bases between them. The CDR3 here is CASSLARSYEQYF. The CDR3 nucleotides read TGTGCCAGCAGCTTAGCCAGGTCCTACGAGCAGTACTTC.

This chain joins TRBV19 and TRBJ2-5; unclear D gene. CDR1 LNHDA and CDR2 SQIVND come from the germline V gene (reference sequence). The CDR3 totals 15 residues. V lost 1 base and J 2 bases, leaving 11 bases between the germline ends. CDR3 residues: CASSIAATAQETQYF. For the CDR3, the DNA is TGTGCCAGTAGTATAGCTGCTACTGCTCAAGAGACCCAGTACTTC.

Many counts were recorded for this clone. CDR3 DNA: TGTGCCAGCAGCTTCTCCGGGAACACTGAAGCTTTCTTT. Translation: CASSFSGNTEAFF. V usage is TRBV7-9 and J usage is TRBJ1-1; D gene unclear. The V gene's germline CDR1 is SEHNR and CDR2 FQNEAQ (reference sequence). CDR3 length: 13 amino acids. Trimming took off 3 bases at V and 1 base at J, with 6 bases between the two ends.

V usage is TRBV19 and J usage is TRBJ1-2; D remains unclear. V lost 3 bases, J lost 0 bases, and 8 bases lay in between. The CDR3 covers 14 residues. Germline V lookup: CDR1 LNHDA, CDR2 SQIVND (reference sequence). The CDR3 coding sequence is TGTGCCAGTAGTATGTTCGGGGCTAACTATGGCTACACCTTC. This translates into CASSMFGANYGYTF.

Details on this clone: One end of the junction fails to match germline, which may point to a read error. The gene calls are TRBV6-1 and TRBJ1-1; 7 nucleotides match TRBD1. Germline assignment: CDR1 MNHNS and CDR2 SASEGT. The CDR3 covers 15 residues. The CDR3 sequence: CASRQTGLVKSESFF. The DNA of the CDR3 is TGTGCCAGCAGGCAGACAGGGTTGGTGAAGAGTGAATCTTTCTTT.

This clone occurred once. The CDR3 reads CASSPAGGQYTGELFF. The CDR3 bases are TGTGCCAGCTCACCGGCGGGGGGGCAGTACACCGGGGAGCTGTTTTTT. The chain joins TRBV18 to TRBJ2-2, with 9 bases that match TRBD2. The CDR3 loop spans 16 amino acids. The trim removed 3 bases at V and 3 bases at J, leaving 5 bases unmatched. The germline CDR1 and CDR2 sequences are KGHSH and LQKENI.

CDR3 coding DNA: TGTGCCAGCCGCCCTAGCGGAGCCTACAATGAGCAGTTCTTC. It yields the protein CASRPSGAYNEQFF. This sequence joins TRBV6-6 and TRBJ2-1; TRBD2 matches at 7 bases. Looked up from germline, CDR1 is MNHNY and CDR2 is SVGAGI (reference sequence). The CDR3 consists of 14 residues. The V gene end was trimmed by 8 bases and the J gene end by 2 bases; junction bases not matched to a gene: 6.

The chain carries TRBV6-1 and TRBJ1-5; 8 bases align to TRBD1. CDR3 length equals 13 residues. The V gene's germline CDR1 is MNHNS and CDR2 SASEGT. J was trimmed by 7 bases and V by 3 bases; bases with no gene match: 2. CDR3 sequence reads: CASSDYRGQPQHF. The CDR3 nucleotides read TGTGCCAGCAGTGACTACAGGGGGCAGCCCCAGCATTTT.

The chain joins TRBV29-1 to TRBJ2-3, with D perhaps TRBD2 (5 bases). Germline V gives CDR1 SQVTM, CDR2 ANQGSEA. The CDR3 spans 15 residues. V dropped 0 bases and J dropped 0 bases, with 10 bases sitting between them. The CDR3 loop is CSVEDQRGSTDTQYF. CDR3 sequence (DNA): TGCAGCGTTGAAGATCAACGCGGGAGCACAGATACGCAGTATTTT.

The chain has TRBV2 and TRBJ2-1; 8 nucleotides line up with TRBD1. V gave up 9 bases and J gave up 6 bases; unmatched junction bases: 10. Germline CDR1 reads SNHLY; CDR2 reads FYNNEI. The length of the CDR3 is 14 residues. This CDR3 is CARQTGVSRNEQFF. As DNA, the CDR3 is TGTGCCAGACAGACAGGGGTTAGTCGCAATGAGCAGTTCTTC.

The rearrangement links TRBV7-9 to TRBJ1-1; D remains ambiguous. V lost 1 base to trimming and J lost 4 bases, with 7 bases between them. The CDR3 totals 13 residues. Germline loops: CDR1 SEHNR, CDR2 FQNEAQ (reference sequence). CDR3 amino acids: CASSLGVVTEAFF. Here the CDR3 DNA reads TGTGCCAGCAGCTTAGGAGTGGTCACTGAAGCTTTCTTT.

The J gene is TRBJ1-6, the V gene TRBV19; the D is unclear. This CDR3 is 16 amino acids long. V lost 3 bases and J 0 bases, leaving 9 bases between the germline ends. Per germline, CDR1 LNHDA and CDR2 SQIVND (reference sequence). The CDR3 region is CASSMQDSSYNSPLHF. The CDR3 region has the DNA TGTGCCAGTAGTATGCAAGATAGCTCCTATAATTCACCCCTCCACTTT.

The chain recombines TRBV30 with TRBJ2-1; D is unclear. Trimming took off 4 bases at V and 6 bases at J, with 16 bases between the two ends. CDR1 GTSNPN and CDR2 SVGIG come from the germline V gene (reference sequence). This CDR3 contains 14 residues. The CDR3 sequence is CAWKESPTSNEQFF. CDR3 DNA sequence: TGTGCCTGGAAGGAGAGCCCCACCTCCAATGAGCAGTTCTTC.

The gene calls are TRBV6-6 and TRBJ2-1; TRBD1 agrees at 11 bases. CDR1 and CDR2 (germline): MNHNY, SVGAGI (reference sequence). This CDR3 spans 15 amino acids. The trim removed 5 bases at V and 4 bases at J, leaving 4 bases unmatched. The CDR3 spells CASSPGTGGYNEQFF. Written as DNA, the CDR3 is TGTGCCAGCAGTCCCGGGACAGGGGGGTACAATGAGCAGTTCTTC.

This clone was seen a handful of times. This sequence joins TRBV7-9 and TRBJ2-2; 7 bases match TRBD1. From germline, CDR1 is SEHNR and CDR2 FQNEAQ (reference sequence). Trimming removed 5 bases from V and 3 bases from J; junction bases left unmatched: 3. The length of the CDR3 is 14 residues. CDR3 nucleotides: TGTGCCAGCAGCAGAACAGGGGACACCGGGGAGCTGTTTTTT. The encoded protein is CASSRTGDTGELFF.

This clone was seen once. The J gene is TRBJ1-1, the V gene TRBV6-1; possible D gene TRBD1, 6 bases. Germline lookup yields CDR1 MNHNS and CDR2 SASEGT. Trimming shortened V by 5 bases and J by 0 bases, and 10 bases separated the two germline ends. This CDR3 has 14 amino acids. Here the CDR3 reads CASSKGDMNTEAFF. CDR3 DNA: TGTGCCAGCAGTAAAGGGGACATGAACACTGAAGCTTTCTTT.

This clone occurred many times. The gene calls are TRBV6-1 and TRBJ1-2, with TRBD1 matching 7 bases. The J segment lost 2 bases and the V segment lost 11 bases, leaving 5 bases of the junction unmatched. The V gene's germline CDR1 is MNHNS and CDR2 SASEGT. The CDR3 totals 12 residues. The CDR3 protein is CAGGQHNYGYTF. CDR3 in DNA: TGTGCCGGGGGACAGCACAACTATGGCTACACCTTC.

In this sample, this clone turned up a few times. The CDR3 here is CASSLVGGTNEKLFF. Written as DNA, the CDR3 is TGTGCCAGCAGCTTAGTCGGGGGAACTAATGAAAAACTGTTTTTT. The rearrangement links TRBV7-2 to TRBJ1-4; perhaps TRBD1 as D (5 bases). Trimming left V 1 base short and J 1 base short, with 7 bases between. Germline assignment: CDR1 SGHTA and CDR2 FQGNSA. The CDR3 is 15 amino acids. Variable domain in full (rest from reference TRBV7-2 and TRBJ1-4): GAGVSQSPSNKVTEKGKDVELRCDPISGHTALYWYRQSLGQGLEFLIYFQGNSAPDKSGLPSDRFSAERTGGSVSTLTIQRTQQEDSAVYLCASSLVGGTNEKLFFGSGTQLSVL.

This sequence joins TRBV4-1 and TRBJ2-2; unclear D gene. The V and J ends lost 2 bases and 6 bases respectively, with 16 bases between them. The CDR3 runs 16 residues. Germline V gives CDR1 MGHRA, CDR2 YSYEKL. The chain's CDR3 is CASSQRIQHVAGELFF. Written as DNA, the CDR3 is TGCGCCAGCAGCCAAAGGATACAGCATGTCGCCGGGGAGCTGTTTTTT.

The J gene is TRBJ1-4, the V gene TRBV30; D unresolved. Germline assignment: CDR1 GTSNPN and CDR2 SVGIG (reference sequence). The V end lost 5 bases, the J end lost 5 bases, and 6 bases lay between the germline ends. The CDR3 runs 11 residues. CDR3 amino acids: CAWGINEKLFF. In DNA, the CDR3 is TGTGCCTGGGGCATAAATGAAAAACTGTTTTTT.

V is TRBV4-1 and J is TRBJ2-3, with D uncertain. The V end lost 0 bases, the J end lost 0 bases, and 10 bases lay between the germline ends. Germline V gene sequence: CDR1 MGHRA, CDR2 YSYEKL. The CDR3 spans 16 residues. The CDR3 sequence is CASSQESAGSTDTQYF. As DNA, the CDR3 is TGCGCCAGCAGCCAAGAGTCCGCCGGTAGCACAGATACGCAGTATTTT.

The DNA of the CDR3 is TGTGCCAGCAGAGGGGTGAATCCTAATGAAAAACTGTTTTTT. Residues: CASRGVNPNEKLFF. This rearrangement joins TRBV27 to TRBJ1-4; possible D gene TRBD1, 5 bases. Trimming pared 6 bases from V and 3 bases from J, leaving 11 bases between. The CDR3 runs to 14 residues. Per the germline V gene, CDR1 is MNHEY and CDR2 is SMNVEV (reference sequence).

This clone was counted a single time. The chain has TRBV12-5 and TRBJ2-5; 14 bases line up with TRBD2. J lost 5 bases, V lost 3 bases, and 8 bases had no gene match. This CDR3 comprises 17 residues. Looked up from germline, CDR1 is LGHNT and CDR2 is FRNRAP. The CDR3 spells CASGLSTSGGALETQYF. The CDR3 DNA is TGTGCTAGTGGTTTATCGACTAGCGGGGGGGCCCTGGAGACCCAGTACTTC.

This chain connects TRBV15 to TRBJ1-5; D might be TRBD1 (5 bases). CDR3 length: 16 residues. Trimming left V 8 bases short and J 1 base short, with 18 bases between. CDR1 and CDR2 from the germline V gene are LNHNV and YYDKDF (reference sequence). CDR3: CATRPLEQGSNQPQHF. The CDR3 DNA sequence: TGTGCCACCCGTCCCCTTGAGCAGGGCAGCAATCAGCCCCAGCATTTT.

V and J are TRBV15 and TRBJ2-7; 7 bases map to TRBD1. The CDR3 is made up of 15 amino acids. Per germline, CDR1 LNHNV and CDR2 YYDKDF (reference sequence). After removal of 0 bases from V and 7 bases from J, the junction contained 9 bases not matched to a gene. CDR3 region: CATSRDIETGLEQYF. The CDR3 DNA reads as TGTGCCACCAGCAGAGATATTGAGACAGGGTTAGAGCAGTACTTC.